The rows below give T cell receptor beta chains drawn from one sample of a study of T-cell memory formation after mild COVID-19. TCRdb redid the calling of the 5' RACE reads with MiXCR, one entry per CDR3 protein. The sample carries approximately 430,000 distinct CDR3 sequences, less than 25% recorded once. The sample taken for sequencing was PBMCs or a T cell subset sorted from them (not recorded which). The source is an adult woman who had mild COVID-19 (a few samples of this study predate the infection). Cell type and time point are not known. The CDR3 runs from the conserved cysteine through the conserved F or W. D genes are given only for firm matches. Clone size is stated in some rows and not others, as once, few, many or a class when expanded.

TRBJ1-2	few	TRBV27	-	TGTGCCAGCAGTTCGATTACAGGGAACTATGGCTACACCTTC	CASSSITGNYGYTF
TRBJ2-1	-	TRBV6-2/TRBV6-3	TRBD2	TGTGCCAGCAGCGGGACTAGCGGGAGATGGGGTGAGCAGTTCTTC	CASSGTSGRWGEQFF
TRBJ2-3	few	TRBV6-5	-	TGTGCCAGCAGTTACGTCCTAGGCACAGATACGCAGTATTTT	CASSYVLGTDTQYF
TRBJ2-6	-	TRBV6-2/TRBV6-3	-	TGTGCCAGCAGTTCCCCTTACTCTGGGGCCAACGTCCTGACTTTC	CASSSPYSGANVLTF
TRBJ2-1	few	TRBV14	-	TGTGCCAGCAGCCCGCACCTGGGTCCTAATGAGCAGTTCTTC	CASSPHLGPNEQFF
TRBJ2-7	few	TRBV2	TRBD1	TGTGCCAGCATCATGGGACAGGAAATCTACGAGCAGTACTTC	CASIMGQEIYEQYF
TRBJ1-4	few	TRBV4-3	-	TGCGCCAGCAGCCAATTACCGGGGACTAATGAAAAACTGTTTTTT	CASSQLPGTNEKLFF
TRBJ2-5	-	TRBV15	TRBD2	TGTGCCACCAGCAGAGACACGGGGGGGCTGAAGACCCAGTACTTC	CATSRDTGGLKTQYF
TRBJ1-1	-	TRBV29-1	-	TGCAGCGTTGAGGTCACGGTACGTGAAGCTTTCTTT	CSVEVTVREAFF
TRBJ2-4	few	TRBV5-4	TRBD1	TGTGCCAGCAGCCGGCCGGACAGGGTAGGCGGAAACATTCAGTACTTC	CASSRPDRVGGNIQYF
TRBJ2-3	few	TRBV29-1	TRBD2	TGCAGCGTTGCCGGGACTAGCGGGAGAACAGATACGCAGTATTTT	CSVAGTSGRTDTQYF